These 18 T cell receptor beta chains share one sample of origin, sequenced in a study of PD-1 blockade in classical Hodgkin lymphoma. Sequenced by immunoSEQ multiplex PCR; TCRdb stores in-frame clones only, minus some. Here the sample spans 95,000 to 100,000 clones, approximately 90% being singletons. Every patient experienced relapse after autologous stem cell transplantation, and brentuximab vedotin exposure varied. This specimen consisted of peripheral blood mononuclear cells (PBMCs), obtained before the second cycle of nivolumab. Every receptor here comes from a human donor with classical Hodgkin lymphoma.

There are a few counts of this clone. V and J are TRBV29-1 and TRBJ1-1; D is ambiguous. V lost 3 bases to trimming and J lost 0 bases, with 8 bases between them. Germline V gene data show CDR1 as SQVTM and CDR2 as ANQGSEA. The CDR3 is 13 amino acids. CDR3 loop: CSVDRHLNTEAFF. Here the CDR3 DNA reads TGCAGCGTTGATCGACACCTGAACACTGAAGCTTTCTTT.

The chain recombines TRBV5-1 with TRBJ2-5; D is undetermined. V dropped 7 bases and J dropped 2 bases, with 18 bases sitting between them. The CDR3 runs 15 residues. Looked up from germline, CDR1 is SGHRS and CDR2 is YFSETQ. The CDR3: CASRAWYGRQETQYF. CDR3 coding DNA: TGCGCCAGCCGAGCTTGGTATGGCAGACAAGAGACCCAGTACTTC.

This sequence joins TRBV9 and TRBJ1-5; maybe TRBD1 (6 bases). Germline V CDR1 and CDR2: SGDLS, YYNGEE. The CDR3 is 14 amino acids. V lost 1 base and J lost 6, with 11 bases in between. This chain's CDR3 is CASSVTGGFQPQHF. The CDR3 DNA is TGTGCCAGCAGCGTAACCGGGGGCTTTCAGCCCCAGCATTTT.

The chain combines TRBV19 with TRBJ2-7; perhaps TRBD1 as D (6 bases). The germline V and J ends were trimmed by 3 bases and 1 base, with 13 bases remaining between them. The V gene's germline CDR1 is LNHDA and CDR2 SQIVND (reference sequence). The CDR3 has 15 residues. Here the CDR3 DNA reads TGTGCCAGTAGTATGTCCCCGGACAGTTCCTACGAGCAGTACTTC. Its protein is CASSMSPDSSYEQYF.

This chain links TRBV6-1 with TRBJ2-7; TRBD2 agrees at 7 bases. V shed 2 bases and J 2 bases; nucleotides not matched to a gene: 15. The germline gives CDR1 MNHNS, CDR2 SASEGT. The CDR3 is made up of 18 amino acids. This CDR3 reads CASSEIAGDSGRAYEQYF. DNA of the CDR3: TGTGCCAGCAGTGAAATTGCGGGGGACTCCGGGCGCGCCTACGAGCAGTACTTC.

This clone was observed a single time. The chain recombines TRBV18 with TRBJ1-4, with 7 bases fitting TRBD1. V lost 3 bases, J lost 1 base, and 11 bases stayed unmatched. The CDR3 contains 18 residues. Germline CDR1 KGHSH, CDR2 LQKENI. In DNA form, the CDR3 reads TGTGCCAGCTCACCCCGACAGGGAGGTGGTGTAACTAATGAAAAACTGTTTTTT. Its translation: CASSPRQGGGVTNEKLFF. Combining the CDR3 with reference TRBV18 and TRBJ1-4 gives the whole variable domain NAGVMQNPRHLVRRRGQEARLRCSPMKGHSHVYWYRQLPEEGLKFMVYLQKENIIDESGMPKERFSAEFPKEGPSILRIQQVVRGDSAAYFCASSPRQGGGVTNEKLFFGSGTQLSVL.

This sequence joins TRBV21-1 and TRBJ2-3; the DNA was not compared with TRBD1, the D call given in the table. TRBV21-1 is a listed pseudogene. This CDR3 contains 15 residues. DNA of the CDR3: TGTGCCAGCAGCAACCGGGACAGGGGCCCAGATACGCAGTATTTT. This encodes CASSNRDRGPDTQYF.

The V gene is TRBV7-6, the J gene TRBJ1-4; perhaps TRBD1 as D (5 bases). Trimming took 4 bases from V and 6 from J, leaving 21 bases between them. CDR1 and CDR2 from the germline V gene are SGHVS and FNYEAQ. The length of the CDR3 is 17 residues. CDR3: CASSSYGWDVGDEKLFF. For the CDR3, the DNA is TGTGCCAGCAGCTCCTACGGATGGGACGTGGGGGATGAAAAACTGTTTTTT.

A few counts support this clone. This chain connects TRBV7-8 to TRBJ1-2; the match to TRBD1 covers 7 bases. V lost 5 bases to trimming and J lost 8 bases; unmatched junction nucleotides: 8. Looked up from germline, CDR1 is SGHVS and CDR2 is FQNEAQ. The CDR3 sequence is 13 residues long. As DNA, the CDR3 is TGTGCCAGCAGCACCCGACAGGGCGGCGGCTACACCTTC. This codes for CASSTRQGGGYTF.

The genes are TRBV10-3 and TRBJ2-7; no definite D call. Germline V gene sequence: CDR1 ENHRY, CDR2 SYGVKD. V was shortened by 7 bases and J by 7 bases, with 26 bases between the two germline ends. The CDR3 has 16 residues. In DNA, the CDR3 is TGTGCCATCATGTCGGTGGGGTTGGACGCACTGGGGGAGCAGTACTTC. This gives the protein CAIMSVGLDALGEQYF.

The chain couples TRBV9 to TRBJ2-6, with a possible D match to TRBD2 (6 bases). This CDR3 contains 18 residues. Per germline, CDR1 SGDLS and CDR2 YYNGEE. V lost 1 base to trimming and J lost 4 bases, with 18 bases between them. Here the CDR3 reads CASSVPRRDAAGANVLTF. The CDR3 DNA follows: TGTGCCAGCAGCGTACCTCGGAGGGATGCAGCCGGGGCCAACGTCCTGACTTTC. Using reference TRBV9 and TRBJ2-6 for the parts outside the CDR3, the full variable domain is DSGVTQTPKHLITATGQRVTLRCSPRSGDLSVYWYQQSLDQGLQFLIQYYNGEERAKGNILERFSAQQFPDLHSELNLSSLELGDSALYFCASSVPRRDAAGANVLTFGAGSRLTVL.

Notes on this clone: The sample holds other DNA sequences that translate to the same CDR3. V and J are TRBV10-3 and TRBJ1-4; 11 bases fit TRBD1. The CDR3 covers 14 residues. The V gene's germline CDR1 is ENHRY and CDR2 SYGVKD. This CDR3 is CAIRRDRGWEKLFF. CDR3 coding DNA: TGTGCTATCCGACGGGACAGGGGGTGGGAAAAACTGTTTTTT.

The chain is built from TRBV7-2 and TRBJ2-3; 8 bases agree with TRBD1. J lost 4 bases, V lost 1 base, and 1 base had no gene match. This CDR3 has 14 amino acids. CDR1 is SGHTA, CDR2 FQGNSA, per germline. The DNA for the CDR3 is TGTGCCAGCAGCTTAGACAGGGGGTCAGATACGCAGTATTTT. Its protein is CASSLDRGSDTQYF.

The rearrangement joins TRBV7-3 to TRBJ2-7; 8 nucleotides align to TRBD2. CDR1 and CDR2 from the germline V gene are SGHTA and FQGTGA. V gave up 2 bases and J gave up 13 bases; unmatched junction bases: 10. The CDR3 is made up of 13 amino acids. The DNA for the CDR3 is TGTGCCAGCAGCTTATCGGCGGGGGGCCCCTTTTACTTC. Its protein is CASSLSAGGPFYF.

The V and J genes are TRBV7-6 and TRBJ2-1; D perhaps matches TRBD2 (5 bases). The CDR3 contains 13 residues. Trimming removed 0 bases at V and 9 bases at J, with 9 bases between. Germline assignment: CDR1 SGHVS and CDR2 FNYEAQ. The CDR3 region is CASSLALASEQFF. In nucleotides, the CDR3 is TGTGCCAGCAGCTTAGCCCTAGCTAGTGAGCAGTTCTTC.

The chain is built from TRBV9 and TRBJ2-1; D is perhaps TRBD1 or TRBD2 (5 bases each). V lost 0 bases and J 3 bases, leaving 16 bases between the germline ends. Germline V gene lookup returns CDR1 SGDLS and CDR2 YYNGEE. There are 17 residues in the CDR3. The CDR3 DNA sequence: TGTGCCAGCAGCGTAGTGCCGTGGGACGATAACTACAATGAGCAGTTCTTC. Its protein is CASSVVPWDDNYNEQFF.

The genes are TRBV6-1 and TRBJ2-2; D not certain. The CDR3 runs to 15 residues. In germline, CDR1 is MNHNS, CDR2 SASEGT. Deletions cut 4 bases from V and 0 bases from J, with 9 bases between. This chain's CDR3 is CASSAQDANTGELFF. CDR3 DNA: TGTGCCAGCAGTGCACAAGACGCGAACACCGGGGAGCTGTTTTTT.

This chain connects TRBV6-4 to TRBJ2-1; the match to TRBD2 covers 7 bases. Germline V gives CDR1 MRHNA, CDR2 SNTAGT. Losses at the gene ends were 3 bases for V and 1 base for J; bases not matched to a gene: 6. CDR3 length: 16 residues. CDR3 bases: TGTGCCAGCAGTGAGGGAGGGGAAGGGTCCTACAATGAGCAGTTCTTC. Its protein is CASSEGGEGSYNEQFF.